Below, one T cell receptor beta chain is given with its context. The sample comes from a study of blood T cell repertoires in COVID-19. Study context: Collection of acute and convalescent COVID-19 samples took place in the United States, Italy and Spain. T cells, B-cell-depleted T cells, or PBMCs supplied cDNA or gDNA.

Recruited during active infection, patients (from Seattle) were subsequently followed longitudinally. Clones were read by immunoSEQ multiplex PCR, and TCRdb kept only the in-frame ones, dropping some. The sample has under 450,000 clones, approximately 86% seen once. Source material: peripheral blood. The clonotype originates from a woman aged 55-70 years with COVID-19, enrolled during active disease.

The CDR3 DNA reads as TGTGCCAGCAGTAGGACAGGGGGCGCCTTACGTTATGGCTACACCTTC. Translated: CASSRTGGALRYGYTF. The rearrangement joins TRBV14 to TRBJ1-2; 11 nucleotides match TRBD1. Germline loops: CDR1 SGHDN, CDR2 FVKESK. The length of the CDR3 is 16 residues. Losses at the gene ends were 6 bases for V and 5 bases for J; bases not matched to a gene: 11.